This T cell receptor (beta chain) came from a study of blood T cell repertoires in COVID-19 (dated by TCRdb to 2018 to 2020). Describing the broader study: Samples from collaborators originated in the United States, Italy and Spain and spanned both the acute and convalescent phases of COVID-19. The material from the prospective study consisted of cDNA or gDNA derived from T cells, B-cell-depleted T cells, or PBMCs. The repertoires were made available in a free public database intended to serve as a resource for research on the immune response to SARS-CoV-2. Where HLA class I and class II types were available, the types were taken from metadata supplied by the sample provider, not from assay-based typing. Samples came from the ongoing ImmuneRACE study (first 160 participants) plus 1,254 subjects from 6 global collaborators. Subjects who had been exposed to COVID-19, were actively infected with it, or had recovered from it provided the deeply sampled blood TCRbeta repertoires that made up the dataset. Nearly every sample came with metadata listing a de-identified subject ID, COVID-19 status, age in years and sex.

Unmatched junction bases come to 7, with V trimmed by 9 bases and J by 4 bases. Sequences LNHDA (CDR1) and SQIVND (CDR2) are obtained from the germline V gene (reference sequence). Its CDR3 holds 14 amino acids, cysteine through phenylalanine. The kept DNA is CDR3 alone, 42 bases in frame from the first base. Regarding this clone: Its antigen is not yet known. No clone much larger than this one lies a single base away; base qualities are absent.

TCRbeta CDR3 regions were amplified from genomic DNA using the immunoSEQ Assay, a bias-controlled multiplex PCR. The source study handled its data this way. Within the assay, amplification of reference gene primers was used to estimate how many nucleated cells each sample contained. To quantify the absolute abundance of each unique TCRbeta CDR3 rearrangement, sequence reads were collapsed and filtered. Productive Simpson clonality was computed per sample as the square root of Simpson's diversity index over productive rearrangements. Here the immuneACCESS table is served through TCRdb, limited to in-frame sequences with V and J called. Missing clones are a known gap in these copies; in checked studies unresolved V genes cover under half, and the rest lacks a known reason. V, J and clone size derive from that table, while D and trimming were established from the DNA sequence. The sample table shows hundreds of thousands of clones, and 85% to 90% are seen once. The biggest ten clones account for around 1.6% of the sample.

Participants in the prospective study were aged 18 to 89 years, lived in 24 United States geographic areas, and enrolled through a virtual design. To assign participants to cohorts, the prospective study relied on clinical history that participants themselves reported in a screening survey and a study questionnaire. Recovered participants in ImmuneRACE Cohort 3 were defined by two consecutive negative NP/OP PCR tests, clearance by a healthcare professional, or resolution of symptoms. In the prospective study, mobile phlebotomists collected whole blood, serum and a nasopharyngeal or oropharyngeal swab from each participant. Additional blood draws and questionnaires over an approximately two-month period could optionally be provided by prospective study participants. Before DNA extraction, blood samples from the prospective study were shipped at room temperature or frozen. Findings and caveats that apply to the study as a whole: How much clinical and demographic metadata was included differed by source and by participant, and the metadata was provided uncurated.

Source material: PBMCs or T cells enriched from blood (not recorded which). Rearrangement joined TRBV19 to TRBJ2-2; 8 middle bases align to TRBD1. The TCR comes from a woman in her 50s who had recovered from COVID-19. The CDR3 in this case is CASLQGVGTGELFF. In nucleotides, the sequence is TGTGCCAGCCTACAGGGGGTGGGCACCGGGGAGCTGTTTTTT.